These T cell receptor beta chains were read from a single sample in a study of blood T cell repertoires in COVID-19. Assay used: immunoSEQ multiplex PCR; TCRdb lists only in-frame clones, some missing. This sample has around 220,000 clones, with over 80% found just once. The specimen was PBMCs or T cells enriched from blood (not recorded which). All receptors derive from a woman aged 40 to 55 who had recovered from COVID-19. Each CDR3 is given with its conserved first and last residue. Each record gives: J gene, D gene, V gene, clone size, CDR3 protein, CDR3 DNA. The D gene is left open where the match is weak. Clone size is not always given. Where it is, it says once, few, many or a class for expanded clones.

TRBJ2-1 | NA | TRBV19 | NA | CASREQGGRDRRHLTGLFF | TGTGCCAGTAGGGAACAGGGAGGGAGAGATCGGCGCCATCTCACGGGTCTGTTCTTC
TRBJ1-5 | NA | TRBV28 | NA | CASSLWANRDPGRNQPQHF | TGTGCCAGCAGTTTATGGGCAAACAGGGATCCTGGGCGCAATCAGCCCCAGCATTTT
TRBJ2-1 | TRBD2 | TRBV5-1 | NA | CASSSTSGRSFNEQFF | TGCGCCAGCAGCTCGACTAGCGGGAGGTCCTTTAATGAGCAGTTCTTC
TRBJ1-2 | TRBD1 | TRBV6-5 | NA | CASSYSTGAYGYTF | TGTGCCAGCAGTTACTCGACAGGGGCGTATGGCTACACCTTC
TRBJ2-2 | NA | TRBV5-6 | once | CASSSDKHIITGELFF | TGTGCCAGCAGCTCCGACAAACACATCATCACCGGGGAGCTGTTTTTT
TRBJ1-1 | NA | TRBV2 | few | CASSRRGGTEAFF | TGTGCCAGCAGCCGCAGGGGTGGGACTGAAGCTTTCTTT
TRBJ1-4 | TRBD1 | TRBV5-1 | NA | CASRRTGTPGGEKLFF | TGCGCCAGCAGGAGGACAGGGACACCCGGGGGTGAAAAACTGTTTTTT
TRBJ1-3 | NA | TRBV7-9 | NA | CASRQGNSGNTIYF | TGTGCCAGCAGACAGGGTAACTCTGGAAACACCATATATTTT
TRBJ1-4 | TRBD1 | TRBV18 | NA | CASSLGQGAEKLFF | TGTGCCAGCTCACTAGGACAGGGAGCGGAAAAACTGTTTTTT
TRBJ2-1 | NA | TRBV5-1 | NA | CASSPVGAEGGNEQFF | TGCGCCAGCAGCCCCGTAGGAGCGGAGGGGGGGAATGAGCAGTTCTTC
TRBJ2-5 | NA | TRBV10-1 | NA | CASSRDRETQYF | TGCGCCAGCTCCAGGGATAGGGAGACCCAGTACTTC
TRBJ1-2 | NA | TRBV7-9 | once | CASIQTASNYGYTF | TGTGCCAGCATCCAGACAGCCTCAAACTATGGCTACACCTTC
TRBJ1-1 | NA | TRBV19 | NA | CASSTRDTWMKAFF | TGTGCCAGTAGTACCCGGGACACATGGATGAAAGCTTTCTTT
TRBJ2-1 | TRBD1 | TRBV5-4 | few | CASSFGTDINEQFF | TGTGCCAGCAGCTTTGGGACAGATATCAATGAGCAGTTCTTC
TRBJ2-1 | NA | TRBV11-3 | NA | CVSSGDNEQFF | TGTGTCAGCTCGGGTGACAATGAGCAGTTCTTC
TRBJ2-4 | TRBD2 | TRBV7-2 | NA | CASSPWTSGPPSGKYF | TGTGCCAGCAGCCCTTGGACTAGCGGGCCACCTTCTGGCAAGTACTTC
TRBJ2-1 | NA | TRBV11-2 | NA | CASSLTAANEQFF | TGTGCCAGCAGCCTCACAGCTGCCAATGAGCAGTTCTTC
TRBJ2-7 | TRBD2 | TRBV18 | NA | CASSPMGLAGGSSYEQYF | TGTGCCAGCTCACCTATGGGACTAGCGGGAGGTAGCTCCTACGAGCAGTACTTC
TRBJ1-1 | NA | TRBV6-4 | NA | CASSDSMNTEAFF | TGTGCCAGCAGTGACTCTATGAACACTGAAGCTTTCTTT
TRBJ1-6 | NA | TRBV7-9 | once | CASSPGQGDSPLHF | TGTGCCAGCAGTCCGGGCCAGGGTGATTCACCCCTCCACTTT
TRBJ2-7 | NA | TRBV10-3 | NA | CAIRAEGLDEQYF | TGTGCCATCAGGGCGGAGGGCCTGGACGAGCAGTACTTC
TRBJ1-2 | TRBD1 | TRBV27 | NA | CASSPWTGAGTYGYTF | TGTGCCAGCAGTCCGTGGACAGGGGCGGGGACCTATGGCTACACCTTC
TRBJ1-6 | NA | TRBV13 | NA | CASSFRQNYNSPLHF | TGTGCCAGCAGCTTCAGACAGAACTATAATTCACCCCTCCACTTT
TRBJ1-2 | TRBD1 | TRBV5-6 | NA | CASSRDRGNYGYTF | TGTGCCAGCAGTCGGGACAGGGGTAACTATGGCTACACCTTC
TRBJ2-7 | NA | TRBV5-1 | NA | CASSLGTIQSYEQYF | TGCGCCAGCAGCTTGGGAACAATACAATCCTACGAGCAGTACTTC
TRBJ2-3 | TRBD1 | TRBV10-1 | NA | CASSESRQGWTDTQYF | TGCGCCAGCAGTGAGTCGAGACAGGGGTGGACAGATACGCAGTATTTT
TRBJ2-5 | NA | TRBV29-1 | NA | CSVLDTKGGQETQYF | TGCAGCGTCCTGGACACCAAAGGGGGTCAAGAGACCCAGTACTTC
TRBJ2-1 | TRBD2 | TRBV5-1 | NA | CASSPGSGRADEQFF | TGCGCCAGCAGCCCCGGTAGCGGGAGGGCCGATGAGCAGTTCTTC
TRBJ1-5 | NA | TRBV5-5 | once | CASSLRGQAGQPQHF | TGTGCCAGCAGCCTCCGCGGGCAGGCAGGTCAGCCCCAGCATTTT
TRBJ2-7 | NA | TRBV7-3 | NA | CASSFGGAEAYEQYF | TGTGCCAGCAGCTTTGGGGGGGCAGAAGCCTACGAGCAGTACTTC
TRBJ2-1 | NA | TRBV24-1 | NA | CATSDFRTAREQFF | TGTGCCACCAGTGATTTCCGGACAGCCCGAGAGCAGTTCTTC
TRBJ1-6 | NA | TRBV30 | once | CAYSLGTSSPLHF | TGTGCCTACTCGTTGGGCACAAGTTCACCCCTCCACTTT
TRBJ2-7 | TRBD2 | TRBV4-2 | once | CASSGRTSGSRSSYEQYF | TGTGCCAGCAGCGGTCGCACTAGCGGGTCAAGGAGCTCCTACGAGCAGTACTTC